The text below deals with one T cell receptor beta chain. There is no known antigen for this receptor. Per-base qualities were not stored, and no clone one base away is much larger. The data stem from a study of T cell changes during pregnancy in multiple sclerosis (dated by TCRdb to between 2018 and 2020). About the full investigation: Changes in the T cell repertoire over the course of pregnancy were examined in this study in women with multiple sclerosis.

The library relied on the immunoSEQ multiplex PCR assay. TCRdb limited this immuneACCESS table to in-frame rearrangements with V and J called. A share of clones is missing; checked studies link under half to unresolved V genes, and the rest is unexplained. In all, the sample holds roughly 100,000 clones, and under 95% of those were seen once. The top ten constitute 1.6% of the sample. The sample was peripheral blood, taken before pregnancy. This clonotype was sampled from a female donor with multiple sclerosis, enrolled in a pregnancy study.

The base sequence is TGTGCCAGCAGTTGGACAGGGGGCGGGCGTGGGGACACTGAAGCTTTCTTT. It codes for CASSWTGGGRGDTEAFF. The V gene is TRBV27 and the J gene is TRBJ1-1, and TRBD1 aligns with 11 junction nucleotides. The germline V gene encodes CDR1 MNHEY and CDR2 SMNVEV (reference sequence). The V end gives up 4 bases and the J end 3 bases, leaving 10 bases in the junction not matched to a gene. From its cysteine to its phenylalanine, the CDR3 spans 17 amino acids. Here the CDR3 DNA is all that survives: 51 bases in frame from base 1.